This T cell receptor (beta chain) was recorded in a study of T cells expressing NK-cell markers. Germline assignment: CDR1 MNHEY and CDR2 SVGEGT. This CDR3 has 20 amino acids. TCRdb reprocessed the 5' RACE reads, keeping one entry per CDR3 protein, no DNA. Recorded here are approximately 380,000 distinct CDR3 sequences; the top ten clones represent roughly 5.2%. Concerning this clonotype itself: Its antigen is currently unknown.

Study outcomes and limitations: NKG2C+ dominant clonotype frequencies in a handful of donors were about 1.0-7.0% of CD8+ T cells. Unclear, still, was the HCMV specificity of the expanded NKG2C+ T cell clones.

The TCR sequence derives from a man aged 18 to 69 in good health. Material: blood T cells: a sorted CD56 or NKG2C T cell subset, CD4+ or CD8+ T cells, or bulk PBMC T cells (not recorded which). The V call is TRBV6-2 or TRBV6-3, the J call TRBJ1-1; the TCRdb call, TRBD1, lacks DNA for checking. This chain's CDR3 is CASSPKGGVSFSMPNTEAFF.